The clone carrying this TCR beta chain showed up just a few times. Its specificity is not known. This record comes from a study of cytomegalovirus exposure and HLA in healthy donors. The study ran its PCR with 60 Vbeta and 13 Jbeta primers. The assay was immunoSEQ multiplex PCR, and TCRdb's table has in-frame clones only and misses some. This table holds roughly 180,000 clones, 77% found once. Germline V gene data show CDR1 as MNHEY and CDR2 as SMNVEV (reference sequence). The CDR3 has 16 amino acids. V was trimmed by 6 bases and J by 4 bases, leaving 19 bases between them. Broader study findings: A later analysis found that most CMV-associated TCR beta chains appeared HLA-restricted. A missense DCLRE1C variant was associated with V- and J-gene trimming of TCR beta chains in a later analysis, and an independent cohort replicated the association.

The chain uses TRBV27 and TRBJ2-1, with a weak D call TRBD2 (6 bases). What was sequenced was PBMCs. The receptor was isolated from a young man in good health and CMV-seronegative. CDR3 in amino acids: CASSSFPWAGYNEQFF. The CDR3 region has the DNA TGTGCCAGCAGCAGTTTTCCCTGGGCGGGGTACAATGAGCAGTTCTTC.